A selection of T cell receptor beta chains follows, all from one sample in a study of long-term antiretroviral therapy in people with HIV. Some clones are missing from TCRdb's copy, which holds only in-frame ones; the method was immunoSEQ multiplex PCR. Of roughly 50,000 clones in the sample, about 86% were seen once. The specimen was unsorted PBMCs, collected 0.8 years after starting antiretroviral therapy. These receptors were taken from a woman younger than 30 with HIV. The conserved cysteine and the conserved F or W are not part of the CDR3 here.

TRBJ1-2,TRBV4-2,ASSQSLNGNYGYT
TRBJ2-5,TRBV6-5,ASSYGGLGETQY
TRBJ1-2,TRBV5-1,ASRQETGQGADYGYT
TRBJ2-7,TRBV5-1,ASNDDESYEQY
TRBJ1-2,TRBV6-5,ASSYARGSGGYT
TRBJ2-2,TRBV7-3,ASSQNPGGPGELF
TRBJ2-2,TRBV25-1,ASSDSGLAANTGELF
TRBJ2-1,TRBV4-3,ASSQRPSVTYNEQF
TRBJ2-7,TRBV11-2,ASSLDGPYEQY
TRBJ1-4,TRBV16,ASSQPASANEKLF
TRBJ2-1,TRBV6-5,ASSYSKREGLNEQF
TRBJ2-5,TRBV18,ASSPPTGAEETQY
TRBJ2-1,TRBV5-1,ASSLAGGGYNEQF
TRBJ1-2,TRBV11-2,ASSLVTGWIGYT
TRBJ2-1,TRBV12-5,ASGASGSINEQF
TRBJ2-3,TRBV6-1,AGSEWNREGTGEY
TRBJ2-1,TRBV9,ASKGGNEQF
TRBJ2-2,TRBV4-2,ASSQDLTSGSDTGELF
TRBJ2-7,TRBV20-1,RSCYEQY
TRBJ2-1,TRBV9,ASSVSLAGLSYNEQF
TRBJ2-7,TRBV5-4,ASSPRDRRHSYEQY
TRBJ2-1,TRBV9,ASSTRAGDLSDEQF
TRBJ2-2,TRBV10-3,ATRGLVSGELF
TRBJ2-2,TRBV11-3,ASSLVSGTLLGELF
TRBJ1-5,TRBV28,ASSSPTLPQH
TRBJ2-7,TRBV5-1,ASSLGRTGYEQY
TRBJ2-2,TRBV7-3,ASSIVAGGLNTGELF
TRBJ1-1,TRBV25-1,ASRGQMQTEAF
TRBJ2-7,TRBV10-2,ASSGGVLSYEQY
TRBJ1-1,TRBV19,ATLQGNAF
TRBJ1-4,TRBV11-2,ASSSRQGAATNEKLF
TRBJ1-2,TRBV6-6,ASSGRDWGYT
TRBJ2-7,TRBV11-3,ASSLGTAYEQY
TRBJ2-7,TRBV4-2,ASSQAGGQGAREQY
TRBJ1-2,TRBV4-1,ASSQDGSGGYT
TRBJ2-7,TRBV28,ASLGQNSYEQY
TRBJ2-7,TRBV27,ASRESGREDEQY
TRBJ2-7,TRBV4-2,ASSQGGSYEQY
TRBJ1-2,TRBV4-2,ASSQDGQYGYT
TRBJ1-1,TRBV2,ASSEGQSF
TRBJ1-5,TRBV4-1,ASSQPTRGGGQPQH
TRBJ2-5,TRBV27,ASSLWASGRHETQY
TRBJ2-5,TRBV28,ASSFRTGVVETQY
TRBJ2-7,TRBV5-1,ASSAGQGREQY
TRBJ2-7,TRBV7-8,ASSFLGTYEQY
TRBJ2-2,TRBV9,ASSSRTVLNTGELF
TRBJ2-2,TRBV10-3,AIQTSVSPGELF
TRBJ1-1,TRBV11-2,ASSLESNTEAF
TRBJ2-7,TRBV28,ASSPAGARLYEQY
TRBJ1-1,TRBV28,ASSLFSGINTEAF
TRBJ1-1,TRBV7-9,ASSLVGRVGFTEAF
TRBJ1-1,TRBV20-1,SAQQGAI
TRBJ2-7,TRBV27,ASSSSGTLYEQY
TRBJ2-2,TRBV5-4,ASRLTAGELF
TRBJ1-1,TRBV7-2,ASSLGTFQGNTEAF